This is a list of T cell receptor beta chains from one sample in a study of T cell repertoires in cytomegalovirus infection. TCRdb processed the reads anew with MiXCR; each CDR3 protein has one entry. In the table there are fewer than 1,000,000 distinct CDR3 sequences, around 32% of which are singletons. These receptors' antigens are unknown. The starting material was cultured CD8+ T cells from PBMCs, obtained from culture after CMV antigen stimulation. Receptor source: a human donor in good health (CMV status not recorded). Some clones in this sample may be carry-over from other donors' samples. The CDR3 runs from the conserved cysteine through the conserved F or W. A D gene is named only where the DNA matches it firmly. Clone size is stated in some rows and not others, as once, few, many or a class when expanded.

D gene,V gene,J gene,clone size,CDR3 protein,CDR3 DNA
TRBD2,TRBV4-2,TRBJ2-1,.,CASSQDLTSGGRGEQFF,TGTGCCAGCAGCCAAGATCTGACTAGCGGGGGGAGGGGTGAGCAGTTCTTC
.,TRBV2,TRBJ2-1,.,CAGRTEASIDEQFF,TGTGCCGGCCGGACAGAGGCATCTATCGATGAGCAGTTCTTC
.,TRBV3-1,TRBJ2-5,.,CASSRLEGPQETQYF,TGTGCCAGCAGCCGTCTGGAGGGACCCCAAGAGACCCAGTACTTC
.,TRBV5-8,TRBJ1-1,.,CASSLLVAPRDTEAFF,TGTGCCAGCAGCTTGCTTGTAGCCCCGAGGGACACTGAAGCTTTCTTT
.,TRBV15,TRBJ2-1,.,CATSRTVINEQFF,TGTGCCACCAGCCGGACAGTAATCAATGAGCAGTTCTTC
TRBD1,TRBV7-9,TRBJ2-1,few,CASSSPGQGDEQFF,TGTGCCAGCAGCTCGCCGGGACAGGGGGATGAGCAGTTCTTC
.,TRBV7-9,TRBJ1-4,many,CASSVRAVNEKLFF,TGTGCCAGCAGCGTCAGGGCCGTGAATGAAAAACTGTTTTTT
TRBD1,TRBV28,TRBJ1-6,.,CASSRTGIPQAPLHF,TGTGCCAGCAGTCGGACAGGGATACCCCAGGCACCCCTCCACTTT
.,TRBV29-1,TRBJ2-1,.,CSVEEINEQFF,TGCAGCGTCGAGGAGATCAATGAGCAGTTCTTC
.,TRBV12-3/TRBV12-4,TRBJ2-3,once,CASSRTGTDLDDTQYF,TGTGCCAGCAGCCGCACCGGGACGGACCTGGACGATACGCAGTATTTT
.,TRBV27,TRBJ1-2,.,CASSSGAANYGYTF,TGTGCCAGCAGTTCCGGGGCCGCTAACTATGGCTACACCTTC
.,TRBV12-3/TRBV12-4,TRBJ1-4,many,CASSLRQDNEKLFF,TGTGCCAGCAGTTTAAGGCAGGATAATGAAAAACTGTTTTTT
TRBD1,TRBV5-1,TRBJ2-3,.,CASSSYGTGSTDTQYF,TGCGCCAGCAGCTCGTACGGGACAGGGAGCACAGATACGCAGTATTTT
.,TRBV7-2,TRBJ1-4,.,CASSPGTPFLFF,TGTGCCAGCAGCCCCGGGACGCCTTTTCTGTTTTTT
TRBD1,TRBV6-2/TRBV6-3,TRBJ2-1,.,CASSAHRGPYNEQFF,TGTGCCAGCAGTGCCCACAGGGGCCCCTACAATGAGCAGTTCTTC
.,TRBV18,TRBJ1-2,.,CASSPEKLYRDNYGYTF,TGTGCCAGCTCACCGGAAAAATTGTACAGGGATAACTATGGCTACACCTTC
.,TRBV6-1,TRBJ1-5,.,CASSDYDRSNQPQHF,TGTGCCAGCAGTGACTACGACAGGAGCAATCAGCCCCAGCATTTT
TRBD1,TRBV7-6,TRBJ2-3,many,CASSRGQLLDTQYF,TGTGCCAGCAGCCGGGGACAGCTCTTAGATACGCAGTATTTT
.,TRBV20-1,TRBJ1-2,few,CSALYPNPPRLFDYTF,TGCAGTGCTCTTTATCCGAACCCTCCGCGGCTGTTCGATTACACCTTC
.,TRBV27,TRBJ1-2,.,CATQAGGLNYGYTF,TGTGCCACCCAGGCCGGTGGACTGAACTATGGCTACACCTTC
.,TRBV7-4,TRBJ2-7,.,CANIQAGTPSYEQYF,TGTGCCAACATCCAAGCCGGGACTCCCTCGTACGAGCAGTACTTC
.,TRBV27,TRBJ1-1,few,CASSPTGITEAFF,TGTGCCAGCAGCCCCACAGGGATAACTGAAGCTTTCTTT
.,TRBV4-2,TRBJ2-1,few,CASSQELYGSYNEQFF,TGTGCCAGCAGCCAAGAACTGTATGGTTCCTACAATGAGCAGTTCTTC
.,TRBV12-3/TRBV12-4,TRBJ1-2,.,CATGPGGLYGYTF,TGTGCCACCGGTCCGGGAGGCCTCTATGGCTACACCTTC
.,TRBV7-6,TRBJ1-5,.,CASSSGVYQPQHF,TGTGCCAGCAGCTCAGGGGTATATCAGCCCCAGCATTTT
.,TRBV7-9,TRBJ1-3,many,CASSLVAVSGNTIYF,TGTGCCAGCAGCTTAGTGGCAGTCTCTGGAAACACCATATATTTT
.,TRBV28,TRBJ2-5,few,CASSLGWALRDPFWETQYF,TGTGCCAGCAGTTTAGGGTGGGCATTGCGGGACCCCTTTTGGGAGACCCAGTACTTC
.,TRBV5-1,TRBJ2-7,.,CASILGDGGTEPSYEQYF,TGCGCCAGCATATTAGGAGATGGAGGGACGGAGCCTTCCTACGAGCAGTACTTC
.,TRBV28,TRBJ1-1,.,CASSPRAVDTEAFF,TGTGCCAGCAGCCCTAGGGCGGTTGACACTGAAGCTTTCTTT
.,TRBV7-6,TRBJ2-1,many,CASSLDPSSYNEQFF,TGTGCCAGCAGCTTAGATCCAAGCTCCTACAATGAGCAGTTCTTC
.,TRBV20-1,TRBJ2-1,.,CSAPWGRINEQFF,TGCAGTGCCCCTTGGGGGAGAATCAATGAGCAGTTCTTC
.,TRBV10-2,TRBJ2-2,few,CASSERASNTGELFF,TGCGCCAGCAGTGAGAGGGCCTCGAACACCGGGGAGCTGTTTTTT
TRBD1,TRBV27,TRBJ2-7,few,CASSPPDRVGPYEQYF,TGTGCCAGCAGTCCGCCAGACAGGGTCGGTCCCTACGAGCAGTACTTC
TRBD2,TRBV10-3,TRBJ2-7,.,CAISGTSGGGEQYF,TGTGCCATCAGTGGAACTAGCGGGGGAGGCGAGCAGTACTTC
TRBD1,TRBV6-1,TRBJ2-3,.,CVSNQFGQGKTDTQYF,TGTGTCAGCAACCAGTTCGGACAGGGGAAGACAGATACGCAGTATTTT
TRBD2,TRBV7-2,TRBJ2-3,many,CASSLDGGLNTQYF,TGTGCCAGCAGCTTAGATGGGGGACTAAATACGCAGTATTTT
.,TRBV27,TRBJ2-2,few,CASRPQSPGELFF,TGTGCCAGCAGGCCCCAGAGCCCCGGGGAGCTGTTTTTT
TRBD1,TRBV5-1,TRBJ1-1,.,CASSNHLDRVRDTEAFF,TGCGCCAGCAGCAACCACCTCGACAGGGTAAGGGACACTGAAGCTTTCTTT
.,TRBV4-1,TRBJ2-5,few,CASSQGGADQETQYF,TGCGCCAGCAGCCAGGGTGGCGCGGACCAAGAGACCCAGTACTTC